This passage covers 28 T cell receptor beta chains from one sample sequenced in a study of blood T cell repertoires in COVID-19. Data came from immunoSEQ multiplex PCR; TCRdb stores just in-frame clones and leaves some out. There are roughly 480,000 clones in the sample; roughly nine tenths occur only once, and about 1% lies in the top ten. The sequenced sample consisted of peripheral blood. These receptors all come from a man aged 18 to 30 with COVID-19, enrolled during active disease.

This chain uses TRBV25-1 with TRBJ2-5, with a possible D match to TRBD1 (6 bases). With 3 bases removed from V and 1 base from J, the gap between germline ends came to 12 bases. The CDR3 sequence is 15 residues long. Germline CDR1 and CDR2: MGHDK and SYGVNS. For the CDR3, the DNA is TGTGCCAGCAGTGAGGGACAAGTTGGCCAAGAGACCCAGTACTTC. Residues: CASSEGQVGQETQYF.

V is TRBV2 and J is TRBJ2-1, with D tentatively TRBD2 (6 bases). The CDR3 runs 18 residues. The germline CDR1 and CDR2 sequences are SNHLY and FYNNEI. Trimming cost V 5 bases and J 1 base, with 21 bases left between them. The CDR3 loop reads CASSRDSPLRVSYNEQFF. The CDR3 DNA reads TGTGCCAGCAGTAGGGACTCGCCCCTGAGGGTATCCTACAATGAGCAGTTCTTC.

This chain connects TRBV5-6 to TRBJ2-7; no definite D call. Germline lookup yields CDR1 SGHDT and CDR2 YYEEEE. The CDR3 is made up of 16 amino acids. V dropped 1 base and J dropped 0 bases, with 14 bases sitting between them. The DNA for the CDR3 is TGTGCCAGCAGCTTGATGGCGGTTTTTGGCTCCTACGAGCAGTACTTC. Translation: CASSLMAVFGSYEQYF.

The rearrangement links TRBV5-5 to TRBJ1-2; D is unclear. The CDR3 has 15 residues. The germline V gene encodes CDR1 SGHKS and CDR2 YYEKEE (reference sequence). Trimming cost V 0 bases and J 4 bases, with 13 bases left between them. For the CDR3, the DNA is TGTGCCAGCAGCTTGGATCCACAGACGACCTATGGCTACACCTTC. Its protein is CASSLDPQTTYGYTF.

CDR3 DNA sequence: TGCGCCAGCAGCCACAATCACTACGAGCAGTACTTC. Translation: CASSHNHYEQYF. The V gene is TRBV4-1, the J gene TRBJ2-7; D gene unclear. The CDR3 is 12 amino acids. Per germline, CDR1 MGHRA and CDR2 YSYEKL. Trimming removed 3 bases at V and 3 bases at J, with 6 bases between.

This CDR3 is CASSSRGLPPDTQYF. The DNA for the CDR3 is TGTGCCAGCAGCTCGAGAGGACTCCCTCCGGATACGCAGTATTTT. J is TRBJ2-3 and V is TRBV7-8, with a weak D call TRBD2 (5 bases). The CDR3 runs to 15 residues. Between the trimmed V and J ends, which lost 4 bases and 6 bases, there was a span of 17 bases. In germline, CDR1 is SGHVS, CDR2 FQNEAQ. Looking up the rest from reference TRBV7-8 and TRBJ2-3 gives the full variable domain: GAGVSQSPRYKVAKRGQDVALRCDPISGHVSLFWYQQALGQGPEFLTYFQNEAQLDKSGLPSDRFFAERPEGSVSTLKIQRTQQEDSAVYLCASSSRGLPPDTQYFGPGTRLTVL.

This clone was observed once. The V call is TRBV7-2, the J call TRBJ2-1, with D maybe TRBD1 (6 bases). The CDR3 runs to 15 residues. Germline lookup yields CDR1 SGHTA and CDR2 FQGNSA. V was pared by 4 bases and J by 7 bases, with 17 bases between. The CDR3 region has the DNA TGTGCCAGCAGCTCAACAGGGCCTTACGTGAATGAGCAGTTCTTC. This encodes CASSSTGPYVNEQFF.

The rearrangement uses TRBV18 and TRBJ2-7; possibly TRBD1 for D (6 bases). Looked up from germline, CDR1 is KGHSH and CDR2 is LQKENI. V was trimmed by 2 bases and J by 2 bases, leaving 19 bases between them. This CDR3 spans 17 amino acids. Here the CDR3 DNA reads TGTGCCAGCTCACCAGCCAGCGGTGGGACATCCACCTACGAGCAGTACTTC. Protein sequence: CASSPASGGTSTYEQYF.

The V and J genes are TRBV24-1 and TRBJ2-3; perhaps TRBD1 as D (5 bases). Per the germline V gene, CDR1 is KGHDR and CDR2 is SFDVKD. V gave up 6 bases and J gave up 0 bases, with 12 bases separating them. CDR3 size: 15 residues. The CDR3 bases are TGTGCCACCAGTAGTTGGGGCAGTAGCACAGATACGCAGTATTTT. It specifies CATSSWGSSTDTQYF.

This rearrangement joins TRBV10-1 to TRBJ1-4; D perhaps matches TRBD1 (5 bases). Germline V lookup: CDR1 WNHNN, CDR2 SYGVQD (reference sequence). Trimming took 9 bases from V and 6 from J, leaving 14 bases between them. CDR3 length: 13 amino acids. This chain's CDR3 is CARSGKGDEKLFF. CDR3 nucleotides: TGCGCCAGGTCAGGGAAGGGTGATGAAAAACTGTTTTTT.

V is TRBV2 and J is TRBJ2-2; TRBD2 aligns across 8 bases. V lost 6 bases to trimming and J lost 4 bases; unmatched junction nucleotides: 7. CDR3 length: 15 amino acids. CDR1 and CDR2 (germline): SNHLY, FYNNEI. The CDR3 DNA follows: TGTGCCAGCAGGCAAGCGGGAGCATCCACCGGGGAGCTGTTTTTT. This sequence encodes CASRQAGASTGELFF.

CDR3 sequence reads: CASSFDRDYGYTF. CDR3 DNA: TGTGCCAGCAGTTTCGACAGGGACTATGGCTACACCTTC. The V gene is TRBV12-3 or TRBV12-4, the J gene TRBJ1-2; TRBD1 matches 7 bases. CDR3 length equals 13 residues. Trimming at V came to 3 bases and at J to 3 bases, leaving 1 base not matched to a gene.

The rearrangement uses TRBV2 and TRBJ2-3; 8 bases agree with TRBD1. There are 15 residues in the CDR3. The germline V gene encodes CDR1 SNHLY and CDR2 FYNNEI. V shed 7 bases, J shed 4 bases, and the junction held 10 bases outside the gene matches. The CDR3 DNA follows: TGTGCCAGCAAACGACAGGGGCCCACTTCAGATACGCAGTATTTT. It codes for CASKRQGPTSDTQYF. Full variable domain (outside the CDR3, taken from reference TRBV2 and TRBJ2-3): EPEVTQTPSHQVTQMGQEVILRCVPISNHLYFYWYRQILGQKVEFLVSFYNNEISEKSEIFDDQFSVERPDGSNFTLKIRSTKLEDSAMYFCASKRQGPTSDTQYFGPGTRLTVL.

The chain employs TRBV11-2 and TRBJ2-7; D possibly corresponds to TRBD2 (6 bases). The germline V gene encodes CDR1 SGHAT and CDR2 FQNNGV. The CDR3 is 13 amino acids. The V gene lost 5 bases and the J gene lost 3 bases, with 11 bases spanning the gap. CDR3 sequence reads: CASSTGSLYEQYF. In nucleotides, the CDR3 is TGTGCCAGCAGCACCGGGAGTCTCTACGAGCAGTACTTC. Combining the CDR3 with reference TRBV11-2 and TRBJ2-7 gives the whole variable domain EAGVAQSPRYKIIEKRQSVAFWCNPISGHATLYWYQQILGQGPKLLIQFQNNGVVDDSQLPKDRFSAERLKGVDSTLKIQPAKLEDSAVYLCASSTGSLYEQYFGPGTRLTVT.

The CDR3 protein is CASSSAGTGTSGANVLTF. The CDR3 nucleotides are TGTGCCAGCAGCTCTGCCGGGACAGGGACCTCTGGGGCCAACGTCCTGACTTTC. This rearrangement joins TRBV7-9 to TRBJ2-6; 9 nucleotides align to TRBD1. Trimming removed 4 bases from V and 0 bases from J; junction bases left unmatched: 7. Germline CDR1 and CDR2: SEHNR and FQNEAQ (reference sequence). CDR3 length equals 18 residues.

This chain connects TRBV9 to TRBJ2-1, with 8 bases that match TRBD2. Germline V gives CDR1 SGDLS, CDR2 YYNGEE. The V segment lost 3 bases and the J segment 4 bases; nucleotides outside the gene matches: 6. This CDR3 contains 15 residues. CDR3 DNA sequence: TGTGCCAGCAGCGCAAAAAGCGGGAGTTACAATGAGCAGTTCTTC. Protein product: CASSAKSGSYNEQFF.

This rearrangement joins TRBV5-6 to TRBJ2-5; 7 nucleotides align to TRBD2. V shed 2 bases and J 5 bases; nucleotides not matched to a gene: 9. CDR1 and CDR2 from the germline V gene are SGHDT and YYEEEE. The CDR3 length is 15 residues. CDR3 sequence (DNA): TGTGCCAGCAGCTTCTCAGCGGGATGGCAGGAGACCCAGTACTTC. The encoded protein is CASSFSAGWQETQYF.

The chain recombines TRBV7-8 with TRBJ2-7; 11 bases match TRBD2. The junction had 5 bases not matched to a gene; V was cut back by 3 bases and J by 4 bases. Germline V gene sequence: CDR1 SGHVS, CDR2 FQNEAQ. The CDR3 runs to 15 residues. CDR3 sequence reads: CASSFGTSGSYEQYF. CDR3 DNA sequence: TGTGCCAGCAGCTTTGGTACTAGCGGGAGTTACGAGCAGTACTTC. Filled out from reference TRBV7-8 and TRBJ2-7, the complete variable domain reads GAGVSQSPRYKVAKRGQDVALRCDPISGHVSLFWYQQALGQGPEFLTYFQNEAQLDKSGLPSDRFFAERPEGSVSTLKIQRTQQEDSAVYLCASSFGTSGSYEQYFGPGTRLTVT.

This clone appeared a few times. V usage is TRBV2 and J usage is TRBJ1-1, with no clear D. The CDR3 extends over 13 amino acids. The germline V gene has CDR1 SNHLY and CDR2 FYNNEI. V lost 8 bases to trimming and J lost 1 base, with 11 bases between them. The CDR3 DNA follows: TGTGCCAGCGTCATCGACACGAACACTGAAGCTTTCTTT. Translation: CASVIDTNTEAFF.

This chain connects TRBV5-4 to TRBJ2-7; 11 bases are shared with TRBD1. The CDR3 sequence is 16 residues long. V shed 4 bases and J 3 bases; nucleotides not matched to a gene: 9. Germline V gene data show CDR1 as SGHNT and CDR2 as YYREEE (reference sequence). The CDR3 region is CASSPGGTGGIYEQYF. CDR3 DNA: TGTGCCAGCAGCCCTGGGGGGACAGGGGGAATCTACGAGCAGTACTTC.

This chain uses TRBV24-1 with TRBJ2-7, with D perhaps TRBD2 (6 bases). Germline V lookup: CDR1 KGHDR, CDR2 SFDVKD. V lost 5 bases and J 5 bases, leaving 9 bases between the germline ends. The CDR3 runs to 12 residues. The CDR3 loop is CATSGTGDEQYF. The CDR3 bases are TGTGCCACCAGTGGGACGGGGGACGAGCAGTACTTC.

This chain uses TRBV13 with TRBJ1-2, with D unclear. Between the trimmed V and J ends, which lost 5 bases and 1 base, there was a span of 14 bases. CDR1 is PRHDT, CDR2 FYEKMQ, per germline (reference sequence). The CDR3 contains 15 residues. The chain's CDR3 is CASSPAGKGNYGYTF. CDR3 in DNA: TGTGCCAGCAGCCCAGCGGGGAAGGGTAACTATGGCTACACCTTC.

This clone has a single count. The chain couples TRBV28 to TRBJ2-3; TRBD2 matches at 8 bases. Unmatched junction bases numbered 4, after V lost 7 bases and J lost 4 bases. Germline CDR1 MDHEN, CDR2 SYDVKM. The CDR3 has 13 residues. This CDR3 is CASIGAGADTQYF. CDR3 sequence (DNA): TGTGCCAGCATAGGAGCGGGAGCAGATACGCAGTATTTT.

This clone was observed a single time. V is TRBV7-6 and J is TRBJ2-1, with a weak D call TRBD1 (6 bases). Trimming took off 10 bases at V and 6 bases at J, with 22 bases between the two ends. This CDR3 is 15 amino acids long. CDR1 and CDR2 from the germline V gene are SGHVS and FNYEAQ. The CDR3 DNA reads TGTGCCACTTTACAAAACCGGGACAACCTCAATGAGCAGTTCTTC. The encoded protein is CATLQNRDNLNEQFF.

On this clone itself: Other DNA sequences from this sample encode an identical CDR3 as well. This chain links TRBV5-5 with TRBJ1-2; 7 bases align to TRBD1. Germline trimming cut 0 bases from V and 0 bases from J; bases unmatched to any gene: 2. This CDR3 is 15 amino acids long. The V gene's germline CDR1 is SGHKS and CDR2 YYEKEE (reference sequence). The CDR3 DNA follows: TGTGCCAGCAGCTTGGGAGGGACAGCTAACTATGGCTACACCTTC. Residues: CASSLGGTANYGYTF.

This CDR3 reads CATRPTGSSEQYF. The CDR3 DNA sequence: TGTGCCACCCGACCGACAGGTTCCAGCGAGCAGTACTTC. The rearrangement uses TRBV6-5 and TRBJ2-7, with D possibly being TRBD1 (6 bases). Between the trimmed V and J ends, which lost 10 bases and 6 bases, there was a span of 19 bases. This CDR3 comprises 13 residues. CDR1 MNHEY and CDR2 SVGAGI come from the germline V gene.

The chain couples TRBV11-3 to TRBJ2-5; a weak D match, TRBD2 (5 bases). V was pared by 6 bases and J by 5 bases, with 10 bases between. This CDR3 spans 12 amino acids. Germline lookup yields CDR1 SGHNT and CDR2 YENEEA. In DNA form, the CDR3 reads TGTGCCAGCAGTTCGAGGGAGGAGACCCAGTACTTC. It is translated as CASSSREETQYF.

Comments on this clone: One end of the junction does not line up with germline, which may come from a read error. V gene TRBV6-1 combines with J gene TRBJ1-2; tentative D call: TRBD1 (6 bases). The CDR3 runs 15 residues. Germline-derived CDR1 and CDR2 are MNHNS and SASEGT. CDR3 sequence: CASSEPGHSYYGYTF. The DNA of the CDR3 is TGTGCCAGCAGTGAACCGGGACATAGTTACTACGGCTACACCTTC.